These T cell receptor beta chains were read from a single sample in a study of response to subunit inactivated influenza vaccine. TCRdb passed the RT-PCR reads through MiXCR, listing each CDR3 protein once. This table holds about 500,000 distinct CDR3 sequences, over 10% found once. Sequenced material: PBMCs from blood, taken more than 35 days after vaccination. The source of these receptors is a man between 50 and 59 years old who received an inactivated influenza vaccine. Each CDR3 is given with its conserved first and last residue. The D gene is left open where the match is weak. Clone size is given for some rows only: seen once, a few or many times, or a class if the clone is expanded.

>TRBV19|TRBJ2-7|-|-
TGTGCCAGTAGTAACCGCCGGTCCTACGAGCAGTACTTC
CASSNRRSYEQYF
>TRBV28|TRBJ1-5|TRBD1|-
TGTGCCATGGGGACAGGCAATCAGCCCCAGCATTTT
CAMGTGNQPQHF
>TRBV7-2|TRBJ2-5|-|-
TGTGCCAGCAGCTTAGTGGCAGGGGCCGGAGGAGAGACCCAGTACTTC
CASSLVAGAGGETQYF
>TRBV20-1|TRBJ1-5|-|-
TGCAGTGCTAGACCCGGGAGGGTCAATCAGCCCCAGCATTTT
CSARPGRVNQPQHF
>TRBV4-2|TRBJ2-1|TRBD2|-
TGTGCCAGCAGCCAAGGACTAGCGGGGGCCAATGAGCAGTTCTTC
CASSQGLAGANEQFF
>TRBV6-1|TRBJ2-5|-|-
TGTGCCAGCAGTACCCCAGGGGAAGAGACCCAGTACTTC
CASSTPGEETQYF
>TRBV6-4|TRBJ2-1|TRBD2|many
TGTGCCAGCAAGATCACTAGCGGGAGGGGGAATGAGCAGTTCTTC
CASKITSGRGNEQFF
>TRBV15|TRBJ1-4|-|-
TGTGCCACCAGCACCCGGGGGGTAGAGTCTGAAAAACTGTTTTTT
CATSTRGVESEKLFF
>TRBV9|TRBJ2-1|-|few
TGTGCCAGCAGCGACAGGGACTTCCTCGAGGTATACAATGAGCAGTTCTTC
CASSDRDFLEVYNEQFF
>TRBV7-2|TRBJ2-7|TRBD2|many
TGTGCCAGCAGCCCCCACAGCGGGGATTACGAGCAGTACTTC
CASSPHSGDYEQYF
>TRBV4-2|TRBJ1-2|-|-
TGTGCCAGCAGCCAAGATTGGAGGAGCTCCTATGGCTACACCTTC
CASSQDWRSSYGYTF
>TRBV18|TRBJ2-1|TRBD1|many
TGTGCCAGCTCAGCACCAAACAGGGGCCCTAACAATGAGCAGTTCTTC
CASSAPNRGPNNEQFF
>TRBV21-1|TRBJ2-1|-|few
TGTGCCAGCAGCATAATAGTCCCCTCCTACAATGAGCAGTTCTTC
CASSIIVPSYNEQFF
>TRBV29-1|TRBJ2-7|-|-
TGCAGCGTTGAAGGAGGGAAAGAGGACTACGAGCAGTACTTC
CSVEGGKEDYEQYF
>TRBV7-6|TRBJ2-1|-|-
TGTGCCAGCAGCTACCGGGACTTCAATCGCGATGAGCAGTTCTTC
CASSYRDFNRDEQFF
>TRBV28|TRBJ1-1|TRBD1|few
TGTGCCAGCGCTAGGACAGGCGCTTTCTTT
CASARTGAFF
>TRBV21-1|TRBJ2-7|-|few
TGTGCCAGCAGCAATGGAGGGACTCGACGCCTTAGCTCCTACGAGCAGTACTTC
CASSNGGTRRLSSYEQYF
>TRBV12-3/TRBV12-4|TRBJ2-5|-|many
TGTGCCAGCAGCGTACGGGGGCTGGGTGTGGAGACCCAGTACTTC
CASSVRGLGVETQYF
>TRBV12-3/TRBV12-4|TRBJ2-2|TRBD2|few
TGTGCCAGCAGTTTCATCCCAAGCGGGAGGGGTGACGGGGAGCTGTTTTTT
CASSFIPSGRGDGELFF
>TRBV7-2|TRBJ2-5|TRBD1|many
TGTGCCAGCAGCTTCCGGGACAGGGGTACGGAGACCCAGTACTTC
CASSFRDRGTETQYF
>TRBV24-1|TRBJ2-7|-|few
TGTGCCACCAGTGATTTAAGGGGACACGAGCAGTACTTC
CATSDLRGHEQYF
>TRBV4-3|TRBJ2-7|TRBD1|-
TGCGCCAGCAGCCTATCTCCAGGGGGCCACAGGAACGAGCAGTACTTC
CASSLSPGGHRNEQYF
>TRBV27|TRBJ2-1|TRBD1|-
TGTGCCAGCAGAAGGGACAGGGCCTACAATGAGCAGTTCTTC
CASRRDRAYNEQFF
>TRBV12-3/TRBV12-4|TRBJ2-1|-|-
TGTGCCAGCAGTTCAAATCAGGGGAGGTCCTACAATGAGCAGTTCTTC
CASSSNQGRSYNEQFF
>TRBV5-1|TRBJ1-5|-|many
TGCGCCAGCAGCTTAGGGGGGGGCAATCAGCCCCAGCATTTT
CASSLGGGNQPQHF